These 19 T cell receptor beta chains came from one sample sequenced in a study of cytomegalovirus exposure and HLA in healthy donors. Sequencing used immunoSEQ multiplex PCR; TCRdb keeps in-frame clones, though not all of them. Of 100,000 to 120,000 clones listed, around 89% are singletons. Sequencing was carried out using PBMCs. These receptor sequences come from a woman aged 25 to 39 in good health and CMV-seropositive.

This clone came up a few times. One end of the junction does not line up with germline, which may come from a read error. The CDR3 here is CAWSALTVNLPQHF. CDR3 nucleotide sequence: TGTGCCTGGAGTGCCCTGACAGTTAATCTGCCCCAGCATTTT. The chain links TRBV30 to TRBJ1-5; D is perhaps TRBD1 (5 bases). The length of the CDR3 is 14 residues. From germline, CDR1 is GTSNPN and CDR2 SVGIG (reference sequence).

The J gene is TRBJ2-7, the V gene TRBV5-1; 7 bases fit TRBD2. Germline values: CDR1 SGHRS, CDR2 YFSETQ. CDR3 length equals 15 residues. With V trimmed by 0 bases and J by 2 bases, 5 bases remained unmatched. DNA for the CDR3: TGCGCCAGCAGCTTGGCTAGCGGAGACACCTACGAGCAGTACTTC. It translates to CASSLASGDTYEQYF.

The rearrangement uses TRBV5-1 and TRBJ1-2; D perhaps matches TRBD1 (5 bases). This CDR3 contains 12 residues. V lost 4 bases to trimming and J lost 4 bases, with 8 bases between them. CDR1 and CDR2 from the germline V gene are SGHRS and YFSETQ. In DNA, the CDR3 is TGCGCCAGCAGCCCGGACACCTATGGCTACACCTTC. The encoded protein is CASSPDTYGYTF.

The chain combines TRBV2 with TRBJ1-5; 8 nucleotides match TRBD1. CDR1 and CDR2 (germline): SNHLY, FYNNEI. The CDR3 runs to 16 residues. V was clipped by 8 bases and J by 2 bases; unmatched bases: 11. CDR3 sequence reads: CASQGPGGIGNQPQHF. For the CDR3, the DNA is TGTGCCAGCCAGGGACCAGGGGGCATCGGCAATCAGCCCCAGCATTTT.

CDR3 amino acids: CASSRSTGENQPQHF. The CDR3 nucleotides are TGTGCCAGCAGTCGATCGACAGGGGAAAATCAGCCCCAGCATTTT. The rearrangement joins TRBV6-5 to TRBJ1-5; the match to TRBD1 covers 8 bases. Losses at the gene ends were 5 bases for V and 4 bases for J; bases not matched to a gene: 7. The CDR3 contains 15 residues. Per the germline V gene, CDR1 is MNHEY and CDR2 is SVGAGI.

This clone has more than one count but fewer than ten. This chain uses TRBV7-9 with TRBJ2-7; perhaps TRBD2 as D (5 bases). The germline V and J ends were trimmed by 5 bases and 4 bases, with 12 bases remaining between them. Germline V gene lookup returns CDR1 SEHNR and CDR2 FQNEAQ (reference sequence). The CDR3 totals 13 residues. CDR3 DNA: TGTGCCAGCAGCCCCTCCGGGGAATACGAGCAGTACTTC. Amino acids: CASSPSGEYEQYF.

This clone was detected once. This chain links TRBV2 with TRBJ2-3; 10 bases fit TRBD1. Germline CDR1 SNHLY, CDR2 FYNNEI. This CDR3 region has 15 residues. V lost 5 bases and J lost 3; bases outside the gene matches: 5. The CDR3 loop reads CASSPGQGGTDTQYF. The CDR3 DNA reads as TGTGCCAGCAGTCCCGGACAGGGGGGGACAGATACGCAGTATTTT.

The rearrangement links TRBV4-2 to TRBJ2-1; TRBD2 is a possible D gene (6 bases). CDR1 LGHNA and CDR2 YNFKEQ come from the germline V gene. The V gene lost 4 bases and the J gene lost 3 bases, with 13 bases spanning the gap. The CDR3 runs 15 residues. The CDR3 nucleotides are TGTGCCAGCAGCCCCTTGGCGGGGCTCTACAATGAGCAGTTCTTC. This gives the protein CASSPLAGLYNEQFF.

The gene calls are TRBV9 and TRBJ2-5, with D possibly being TRBD1 (6 bases). Germline V CDR1 and CDR2: SGDLS, YYNGEE. The V end was cut by 4 bases, the J end by 3 bases, with 10 bases between. CDR3 size: 13 residues. The CDR3 DNA reads TGTGCCAGCAGCTCTGGACAGAAAGAGACCCAGTACTTC. Protein: CASSSGQKETQYF.

The V and J genes are TRBV7-6 and TRBJ2-7; D might be TRBD1 (5 bases). The V end lost 5 bases, the J end lost 3 bases, and 14 bases lay between the germline ends. Per the germline V gene, CDR1 is SGHVS and CDR2 is FNYEAQ. This CDR3 comprises 14 residues. The CDR3 nucleotides are TGTGCCAGCAGCAAGGGGTATCATGGCTACGAGCAGTACTTC. Translation gives CASSKGYHGYEQYF. The entire variable domain, with the rest obtained from reference TRBV7-6 and TRBJ2-7, is as follows: GAGVSQSPRYKVTKRGQDVALRCDPISGHVSLYWYRQALGQGPEFLTYFNYEAQQDKSGLPNDRFSAERPEGSISTLTIQRTEQRDSAMYRCASSKGYHGYEQYFGPGTRLTVT.

This chain links TRBV2 with TRBJ2-1; 12 bases fit TRBD2. From germline, CDR1 is SNHLY and CDR2 FYNNEI. The J segment lost 8 bases and the V segment lost 6 bases, leaving 5 bases of the junction unmatched. This CDR3 is built from 14 residues. CDR3 nucleotides: TGTGCCAGCAGGGGGACTAGCGGGCAGGATGAGCAGTTCTTC. Translation: CASRGTSGQDEQFF.

The chain has TRBV6-5 and TRBJ2-2, with 7 positions matching TRBD1. The CDR3 contains 14 residues. J gave up 4 bases and V 5 bases, and 4 bases lay outside the gene matches. CDR1 is MNHEY and CDR2 is SVGAGI in the germline V gene. The CDR3: CASSATGITGELFF. The CDR3 DNA follows: TGTGCCAGCAGTGCGACAGGGATCACCGGGGAGCTGTTTTTT.

This chain links TRBV6-5 with TRBJ1-5; D unclear. The CDR3 sequence is 13 residues long. V lost 6 bases, J lost 4 bases, and 10 bases lay in between. The V gene's germline CDR1 is MNHEY and CDR2 SVGAGI. CDR3 nucleotide sequence: TGTGCCAGCAGACGGAGTTTTAATCAGCCCCAGCATTTT. It specifies CASRRSFNQPQHF.

With respect to this clone: Relative to the germline gene, one junction end is altered; a read error may explain this. Additional DNA sequences in this sample encode the identical CDR3. The CDR3 here is CAWSVSEYGYTF. CDR3 nucleotides: TGCGCCTGGAGTGTGTCTGAGTATGGCTACACCTTC. The chain uses TRBV30 and TRBJ1-2; D is unclear. In germline, CDR1 is GTSNPN, CDR2 SVGIG (reference sequence). The CDR3 runs to 12 residues. Full variable domain (outside the CDR3, taken from reference TRBV30 and TRBJ1-2): SQTIHQWPATLVQPVGSPLSLECTVEGTSNPNLYWYRQAAGRGLQLLFYSVGIGQISSEVPQNLSASRPQDRQFILSSKKLLLSDSGFYLCAWSVSEYGYTFGSGTRLTVV.

This clone was observed once. This CDR3 is CASSPTSGRVWEQYF. The CDR3, as DNA: TGTGCCAGCAGTCCAACTAGCGGGAGGGTCTGGGAGCAGTACTTC. This chain uses TRBV5-6 with TRBJ2-7, with 13 bases that match TRBD2. Germline V gene data show CDR1 as SGHDT and CDR2 as YYEEEE. J gave up 7 bases and V 5 bases, and 9 bases lay outside the gene matches. This CDR3 is built from 15 residues.

The rearrangement joins TRBV27 to TRBJ1-2, with a tentative D call TRBD1 (6 bases). The CDR3 runs 15 residues. With 5 bases removed from V and 7 bases from J, the gap between germline ends came to 20 bases. Germline CDR1 and CDR2: MNHEY and SMNVEV (reference sequence). CDR3 sequence (DNA): TGTGCCAGCAGTCCTCGTCTGGGGCAGGGGCGTGGCTACACCTTC. As protein: CASSPRLGQGRGYTF.

The chain is built from TRBV9 and TRBJ1-1; 9 bases map to TRBD1. J lost 5 bases, V lost 7 bases, and 6 bases had no gene match. The V gene's germline CDR1 is SGDLS and CDR2 YYNGEE. This CDR3 is 13 amino acids long. Here the CDR3 reads CASSKTGGTEAFF. The CDR3 nucleotides read TGTGCCAGCTCAAAGACAGGGGGTACTGAAGCTTTCTTT.

The chain couples TRBV4-3 to TRBJ2-1; 7 nucleotides align to TRBD1. CDR1 is LGHNA and CDR2 is YSLEER in the germline V gene. J lost 6 bases, V lost 5 bases, and 10 bases had no gene match. This CDR3 is built from 15 residues. CDR3 in DNA: TGCGCCAGCAGCTATCCAGGGGGTGAAGTCAATGAGCAGTTCTTC. Protein product: CASSYPGGEVNEQFF.

This chain joins TRBV4-1 and TRBJ1-2; 8 bases match TRBD1. J was trimmed by 2 bases and V by 2 bases; bases with no gene match: 4. The CDR3 loop spans 15 amino acids. The germline V gene has CDR1 MGHRA and CDR2 YSYEKL. The CDR3 DNA reads as TGCGCCAGCAGCCAATTAGGACAGGGAAACTATGGCTACACCTTC. The encoded protein is CASSQLGQGNYGYTF.